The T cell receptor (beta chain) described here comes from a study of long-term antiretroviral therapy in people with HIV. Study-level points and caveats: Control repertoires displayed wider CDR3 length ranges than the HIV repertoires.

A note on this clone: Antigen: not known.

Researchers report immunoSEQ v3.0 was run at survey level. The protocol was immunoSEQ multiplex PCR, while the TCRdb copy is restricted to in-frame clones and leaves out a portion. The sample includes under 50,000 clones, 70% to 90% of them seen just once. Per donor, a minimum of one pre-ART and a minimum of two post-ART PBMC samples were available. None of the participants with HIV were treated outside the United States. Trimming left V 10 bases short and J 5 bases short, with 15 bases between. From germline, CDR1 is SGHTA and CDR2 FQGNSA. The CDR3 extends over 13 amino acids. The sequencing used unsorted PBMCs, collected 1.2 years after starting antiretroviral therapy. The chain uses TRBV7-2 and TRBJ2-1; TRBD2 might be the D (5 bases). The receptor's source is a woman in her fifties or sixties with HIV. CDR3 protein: CATLARSNNEQFF. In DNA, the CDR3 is TGTGCCACCCTAGCTCGTTCGAACAATGAGCAGTTCTTC.